This TCR beta chain originates from a study of T cell responses to AZD1222 COVID-19 vaccine. General observations from the study: Clonal diversity was possibly underestimated, and the donors were mostly white British, with more females.

The protocol was immunoSEQ multiplex PCR, while the TCRdb copy is restricted to in-frame clones and leaves out a portion. The sample holds tens of thousands of clones; roughly 85% are singletons and the top ten take over 20%. After removal of 5 bases from V and 4 bases from J, the junction contained 4 bases not matched to a gene. The CDR3 has 13 amino acids. The germline V gene encodes CDR1 LNHDA and CDR2 SQIVND (reference sequence). Concerning this clone itself: Its antigen is as yet unknown.

The TCR originated in an adult in good health. The chain joins TRBV19 to TRBJ2-5, with 7 positions matching TRBD2. Here the sequenced sample was peripheral blood, taken on day 0 of AZD1222 vaccination. The CDR3 bases are TGTGCCAGTAGTCTAAGCGGGACAGAGACCCAGTACTTC. As protein: CASSLSGTETQYF. Supplemented by reference TRBV19 and TRBJ2-5, the full variable domain reads DGGITQSPKYLFRKEGQNVTLSCEQNLNHDAMYWYRQDPGQGLRLIYYSQIVNDFQKGDIAEGYSVSREKKESFPLTVTSAQKNPTAFYLCASSLSGTETQYFGPGTRLLVL.